This T cell receptor (beta chain) is from a study of T cells after yellow fever vaccination. At the level of the study: Preparing low-cell-number fractions relied on SMART-Seq v4 Ultra Low Input.

In TCRdb, the 5' RACE reads were re-called with MiXCR into one record per CDR3 protein. The repertoire includes some 350,000 distinct CDR3 sequences, roughly 3.9% of them detected once, and 20% to 25% sits in the top ten. CDR3 length: 13 residues. Trimming at V came to 6 bases and at J to 4 bases, leaving 4 bases not matched to a gene. CDR1 is MNHNS, CDR2 SASEGT, per germline. This clonotype was counted between two and nine times. This receptor was obtained from a man between 18 and 35 years old who received the YFV17D yellow fever vaccine. The V gene is TRBV6-1, the J gene TRBJ1-1; 8 nucleotides match TRBD1. Sample: PBMCs, taken 5 days after the yellow fever booster vaccination. The CDR3 loop reads CASRQQGGTEAFF. The CDR3, as DNA: TGTGCCAGCAGGCAACAGGGGGGCACTGAAGCTTTCTTT.